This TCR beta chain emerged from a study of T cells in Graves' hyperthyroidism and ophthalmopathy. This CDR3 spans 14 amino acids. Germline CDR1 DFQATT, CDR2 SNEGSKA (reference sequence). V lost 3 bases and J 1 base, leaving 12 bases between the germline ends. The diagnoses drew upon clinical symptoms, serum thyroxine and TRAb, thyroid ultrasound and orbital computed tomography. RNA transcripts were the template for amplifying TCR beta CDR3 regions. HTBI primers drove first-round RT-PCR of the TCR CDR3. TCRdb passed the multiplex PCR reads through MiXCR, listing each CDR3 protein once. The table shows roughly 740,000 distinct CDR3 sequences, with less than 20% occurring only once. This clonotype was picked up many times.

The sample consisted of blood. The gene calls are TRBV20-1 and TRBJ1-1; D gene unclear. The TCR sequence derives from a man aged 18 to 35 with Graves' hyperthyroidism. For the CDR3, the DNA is TGCAGTGCTAGGGGAAGAAAGTGGAACACTGAAGCTTTCTTT. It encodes CSARGRKWNTEAFF.